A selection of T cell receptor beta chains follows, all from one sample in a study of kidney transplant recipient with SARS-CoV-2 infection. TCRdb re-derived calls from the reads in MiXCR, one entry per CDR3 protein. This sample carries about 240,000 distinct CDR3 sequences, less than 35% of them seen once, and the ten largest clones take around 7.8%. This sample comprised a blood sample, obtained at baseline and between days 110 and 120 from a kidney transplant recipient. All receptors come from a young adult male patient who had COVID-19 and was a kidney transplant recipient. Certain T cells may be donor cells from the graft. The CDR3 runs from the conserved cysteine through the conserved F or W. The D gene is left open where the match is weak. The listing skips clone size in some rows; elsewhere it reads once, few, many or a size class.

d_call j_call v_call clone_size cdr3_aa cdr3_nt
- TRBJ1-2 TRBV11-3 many CASSSRHDLGKTYGYTF TGTGCCAGCAGCTCTAGACACGATCTCGGAAAGACCTATGGCTACACCTTC
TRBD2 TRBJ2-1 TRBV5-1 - CASSPGLAGGGEQFF TGCGCCAGCAGCCCGGGACTAGCGGGAGGTGGTGAGCAGTTCTTC
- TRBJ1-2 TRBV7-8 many CASSLAQGRRGYTF TGTGCCAGCAGCTTAGCACAGGGACGTCGCGGCTACACCTTC
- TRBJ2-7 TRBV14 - CESSQQLKYEQYF TGTGAAAGCAGTCAACAATTAAAATACGAGCAGTACTTC
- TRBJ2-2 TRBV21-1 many CASSKYFRGNQVTGELFF TGTGCCAGCAGCAAATATTTTAGGGGGAATCAAGTCACCGGGGAGCTGTTTTTT
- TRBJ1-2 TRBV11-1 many CASSLGPKAGKTYGYTF TGTGCCAGCAGCTTAGGACCTAAGGCTGGAAAGACCTATGGCTACACCTTC
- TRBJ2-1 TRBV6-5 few CASSYSALYNEQFF TGTGCCAGCAGTTACTCGGCTTTGTACAATGAGCAGTTCTTC
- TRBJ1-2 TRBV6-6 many CASSRSLGGRKTYGYTF TGTGCCAGCAGTCGGAGTTTAGGTGGGAGAAAGACCTATGGCTACACCTTC
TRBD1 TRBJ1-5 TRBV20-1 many CSASDRGDQPQHF TGCAGTGCTAGCGACAGGGGTGATCAGCCCCAGCATTTT
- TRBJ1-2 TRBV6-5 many CASSRSMECRKTYGYTF TGTGCCAGCAGTCGATCGATGGAATGTAGAAAGACCTATGGCTACACCTTC
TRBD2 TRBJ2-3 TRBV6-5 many CASSESLAAGPDTQYF TGTGCCAGCAGTGAGTCACTAGCGGCAGGGCCAGATACGCAGTATTTT
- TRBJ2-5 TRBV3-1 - CAGSVWSPISFSETQYF TGTGCCGGCAGCGTCTGGAGTCCCATTTCTTTCTCTGAGACCCAGTACTTC
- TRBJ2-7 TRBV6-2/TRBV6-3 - CASSFDTGTTSYRSYEQYF TGTGCCAGCAGTTTCGATACCGGGACGACATCTTACAGGTCCTACGAGCAGTACTTC
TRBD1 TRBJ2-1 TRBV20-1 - CSARGPGQGLEQFF TGCAGTGCTAGAGGCCCGGGACAGGGCCTTGAGCAGTTCTTC
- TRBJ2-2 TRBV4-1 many CASSQLGAPDTGELFF TGCGCCAGCAGCCAACTGGGGGCACCGGACACCGGGGAGCTGTTTTTT
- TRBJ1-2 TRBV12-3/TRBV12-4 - CASSSGPIAGKTYGHTF TGTGCCAGCAGTTCAGGACCCATAGCAGGAAAGACCTATGGCCACACCTTC
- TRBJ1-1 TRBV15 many CATSRDLNTEAFF TGTGCCACCAGCAGAGACCTGAACACTGAAGCTTTCTTT
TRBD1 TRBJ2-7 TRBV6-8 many CASRERRTGPAEQYF TGTGCCAGCAGGGAGAGAAGGACAGGGCCGGCCGAGCAGTACTTC
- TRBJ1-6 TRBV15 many CATSRDSSYNSPLHF TGTGCCACCAGCAGAGACAGCTCCTATAATTCACCCCTCCACTTT
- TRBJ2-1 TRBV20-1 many CSARDPAGSSYNEQFF TGCAGTGCTAGAGATCCGGCGGGAAGCTCCTACAATGAGCAGTTCTTC
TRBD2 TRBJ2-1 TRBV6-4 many CASSDSTSGYNEQFF TGTGCCAGCAGTGACTCGACTAGCGGCTACAATGAGCAGTTCTTC
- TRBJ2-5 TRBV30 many CAWSVTGIETQYF TGTGCCTGGAGTGTAACAGGGATAGAGACCCAGTACTTC
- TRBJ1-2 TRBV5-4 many CASWIPVPGKTYGYTF TGTGCCAGCTGGATACCCGTACCAGGAAAGACCTATGGCTACACCTTC
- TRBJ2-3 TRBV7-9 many CASSLGVGSITDTQYF TGTGCCAGCAGCTTAGGGGTCGGGAGCATTACAGATACGCAGTATTTT
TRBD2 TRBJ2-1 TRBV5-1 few CASSLVSGSEYEQFF TGCGCCAGCAGCTTGGTTAGCGGGAGTGAATATGAGCAGTTCTTC
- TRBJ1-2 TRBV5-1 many CASTTGSVRKTYGYTF TGCGCCAGCACCACCGGATCGGTTCGAAAGACCTATGGCTACACCTTC
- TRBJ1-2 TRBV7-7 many CASSKGAKCRKTYGYTF TGTGCCAGCAGCAAAGGCGCTAAGTGCCGAAAGACCTATGGCTACACCTTC
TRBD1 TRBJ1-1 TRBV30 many CAWHNRGRSTEAFF TGTGCCTGGCATAACAGGGGGCGAAGTACTGAAGCTTTCTTT
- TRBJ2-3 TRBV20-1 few CSAMRGGTITDTQYF TGCAGTGCTATGAGGGGGGGCACGATCACAGATACGCAGTATTTT
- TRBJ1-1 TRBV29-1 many CSVSVSMNTEAFF TGCAGCGTTTCGGTCAGTATGAACACTGAAGCTTTCTTT
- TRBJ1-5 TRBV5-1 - CASSPGHNKPQHF TGCGCCAGCAGCCCCGGACACAATAAGCCCCAGCATTTT
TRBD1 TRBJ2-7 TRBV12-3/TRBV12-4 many CASSRGTETPVEQYF TGTGCCAGCAGCAGGGGGACAGAGACACCGGTCGAGCAGTACTTC
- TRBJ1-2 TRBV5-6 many CASSLAVEGIGYGYTF TGTGCCAGCAGCTTGGCAGTTGAGGGGATCGGCTATGGCTACACCTTC
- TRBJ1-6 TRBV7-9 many CASSLVAGAGSPLHF TGTGCCAGCAGCTTAGTCGCGGGGGCAGGTTCACCCCTCCACTTT
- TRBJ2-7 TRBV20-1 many CSARGRDSDSYEQYF TGCAGTGCTAGGGGGCGGGACTCCGACTCCTACGAGCAGTACTTC
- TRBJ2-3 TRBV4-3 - CASRQFSGPTDTQYF TGCGCCAGCAGACAGTTTAGCGGACCCACAGATACGCAGTATTTT
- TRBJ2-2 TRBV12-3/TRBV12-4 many CASSSRLAPANTGELFF TGTGCCAGCAGTTCCCGTCTGGCCCCTGCGAACACCGGGGAGCTGTTTTTT
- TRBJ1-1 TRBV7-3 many CASSREADTEAFF TGTGCCAGCAGCCGGGAGGCCGACACTGAAGCTTTCTTT
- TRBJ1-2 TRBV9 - CASRRRYSRKTYGYAF TGTGCCAGCAGAAGGCGGTACTCAAGAAAGACCTATGGCTACGCCTTC
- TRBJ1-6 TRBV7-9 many CASSMTVGNSPLHF TGTGCCAGCAGCATGACAGTGGGGAATTCACCCCTCCACTTT
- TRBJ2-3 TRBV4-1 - CASTQSPGSSTDTQYF TGCGCCAGCACCCAATCCCCAGGCTCTAGCACAGATACGCAGTATTTT
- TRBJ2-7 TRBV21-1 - CASRNGIAHVLDEQYF TGTGCCAGCAGAAATGGGATAGCACACGTGTTAGACGAGCAGTACTTC
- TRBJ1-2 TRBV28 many CASSSRVVGGYTF TGTGCCAGCAGCAGCAGGGTTGTAGGAGGCTACACCTTC
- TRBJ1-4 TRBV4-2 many CASSPSDAVGNEKLFF TGTGCCAGCAGCCCATCGGACGCCGTCGGGAATGAAAAACTGTTTTTT